Below, one TCR beta chain is given with its context. This sample was included in a study of blood T cell repertoires in COVID-19. For the study at large: PBMCs, B-cell-depleted T cells, or T cells were the source of the cDNA or gDNA that made up the material.

The CDR3 consists of 15 residues. V shed 5 bases, J shed 5 bases, and the junction held 11 bases outside the gene matches. Germline CDR1 is MNHEY and CDR2 is SMNVEV (reference sequence). Clones were read by immunoSEQ multiplex PCR, and TCRdb kept only the in-frame ones, dropping some. The sample holds approximately 50,000 clones; less than 90% are singletons and the top ten take approximately 10%. The chain combines TRBV27 with TRBJ1-1; 7 positions match TRBD1. Sequencing used peripheral blood. This receptor was identified in a human donor in a cohort sampled during active COVID-19. DNA for the CDR3: TGTGCCAGCAGTCTACGACAGGGCGGGACAACTGAAGCTTTCTTT. It translates to CASSLRQGGTTEAFF.